This T cell receptor (beta chain) was observed in a study of CD8 T cells in ankylosing spondylitis. In this sample, this clonotype turned up many times. No antigen is known for it. Points from the study as a whole: Ankylosing spondylitis blood appeared to carry a characteristic TCR beta motif of seven to nine highly homologous variants. Reported data indicate significant enrichment of disease-linked clones within matched ankylosing spondylitis synovial fluid.

Using its own MiXCR run on the 5' RACE reads, TCRdb lists one record per CDR3 protein. The table includes 450,000 to 550,000 distinct CDR3 sequences, less than 6% detected once. Trimming took 2 bases from V and 7 from J; bases not matched to a gene: 7. This CDR3 spans 16 amino acids. Germline values: CDR1 SEHNR, CDR2 FQNEAQ (reference sequence). The TCR comes from a male donor with ankylosing spondylitis. J is TRBJ2-2 and V is TRBV7-9; 10 bases match TRBD2. The specimen sequenced was blood, either unsorted or a sorted T cell fraction (not recorded which). The CDR3 sequence: CASSLSRLAGIGELFF. CDR3 in DNA: TGTGCCAGCAGCTTATCTCGACTAGCGGGCATCGGGGAGCTGTTTTTT.